The 24 T cell receptor beta chains below all came from one sample that was sequenced in a study of post-analysis software for immune sequencing data. What these receptors recognize is not known. TCR beta cDNA libraries had unique molecular identifiers. TCRdb re-called the PCR reads with MiXCR, one entry per CDR3 protein. The table lists about 570,000 distinct CDR3 sequences, around 36% of them singletons. Study-wide points: The five TRBV segments detected at higher frequency in patients than in controls included TRBV5-6, TRBV5-1 and TRBV20-1.

Sequencing used blood. The receptors shown here come from a girl younger than 18 with multiple sclerosis.

The V gene is TRBV2, the J gene TRBJ2-4, with D possibly being TRBD1 or TRBD2 (5 bases each). The J call is doubtful: the DNA matches TRBJ2-7 better. Per germline, CDR1 SNHLY and CDR2 FYNNEI. The CDR3 is 13 residues long. CDR3 in amino acids: CAGTKAQTYEQYF. The CDR3 bases are TGTGCCGGGACCAAGGCCCAAACCTACGAGCAGTACTTC.

The chain uses TRBV12-3 or TRBV12-4 and TRBJ1-2; TRBD1 might be the D (5 bases). V dropped 5 bases and J dropped 4 bases, with 11 bases sitting between them. The CDR3 consists of 13 residues. CDR3 coding DNA: TGTGCCAGCAGTCGGGACGCAGCCTATGGCTACACCTTC. Translated, it gives CASSRDAAYGYTF.

The V gene is TRBV7-9, the J gene TRBJ2-7; 7 bases match TRBD2. In germline, CDR1 is SEHNR, CDR2 FQNEAQ (reference sequence). The CDR3 runs 14 residues. V dropped 1 base and J dropped 5; count of bases not matched to a gene: 5. CDR3 nucleotide sequence: TGTGCCAGCAGCTTAGGGACTAGGGACCACGAGCAGTACTTC. Translation gives CASSLGTRDHEQYF.

This clonotype is a singleton in its sample. The germline gene is not matched at one end of the junction; a read error may be the cause. The gene calls are TRBV4-1 and TRBJ1-2; D is unclear. The germline CDR1 and CDR2 sequences are MGHRA and YSYEKL. This CDR3 has 16 residues. CDR3 in amino acids: CAGSQDAGSGNYGYTF. In nucleotides, the CDR3 is TGCGCCGGCAGCCAAGACGCGGGGTCTGGTAACTATGGCTACACCTTC.

The V call is TRBV18, the J call TRBJ1-2; weak D call: TRBD1 (5 bases). The CDR3 consists of 15 residues. Germline V gene data show CDR1 as KGHSH and CDR2 as LQKENI. With 2 bases removed from V and 4 bases from J, the gap between germline ends came to 14 bases. The CDR3 DNA is TGTGCCAGCTCACCAATCAGGGAACCGGGCTATGGCTACACCTTC. Its protein is CASSPIREPGYGYTF.

V and J are TRBV3-1 and TRBJ1-1, with TRBD1 identical over 7 bases. V lost 4 bases to trimming and J lost 11 bases; unmatched junction nucleotides: 10. This CDR3 comprises 13 residues. Per the germline V gene, CDR1 is LGHDT and CDR2 is YNNKEL (reference sequence). The CDR3: CASSPYLDRDAFF. In DNA form, the CDR3 reads TGTGCCAGCAGCCCCTACCTTGACAGGGACGCTTTCTTT.

V is TRBV15 and J is TRBJ1-2; 9 nucleotides match TRBD1. The V gene's germline CDR1 is LNHNV and CDR2 YYDKDF (reference sequence). The trim removed 1 base at V and 1 base at J, leaving 7 bases unmatched. This CDR3 is 17 amino acids long. The CDR3 nucleotides are TGTGCCACCAGCAGAGGACTGGGGACAGGGATTAACTATGGCTACACCTTC. It specifies CATSRGLGTGINYGYTF.

The CDR3 sequence: CASSPPSDGPEQFF. The DNA of the CDR3 is TGTGCCAGCAGCCCACCGTCGGACGGACCCGAGCAGTTCTTC. The genes are TRBV28 and TRBJ2-1; D is ambiguous. The V gene lost 6 bases and the J gene lost 10 bases, with 19 bases spanning the gap. The CDR3 length is 14 residues. Germline lookup yields CDR1 MDHEN and CDR2 SYDVKM.

With regard to this clonotype: Sequence at one end of the junction differs from germline and may be a read error. The chain has TRBV7-9 and TRBJ2-4; D may be TRBD2 (6 bases). Germline lookup yields CDR1 SEHNR and CDR2 FQNEAQ (reference sequence). The CDR3 extends over 15 amino acids. Written as DNA, the CDR3 is TGTGCCAGCAGCTCCCTAGGAGGGGCGTTAAACATTCAGTGCTTC. It yields the protein CASSSLGGALNIQCF.

In its sample, this clonotype was seen a few times. The rearrangement joins TRBV9 to TRBJ2-3; 9 nucleotides align to TRBD1. Per the germline V gene, CDR1 is SGDLS and CDR2 is YYNGEE. This CDR3 region has 16 residues. J lost 1 base, V lost 4 bases, and 7 bases had no gene match. CDR3 residues: CASSLTTGGRTDTQYF. CDR3 coding DNA: TGTGCCAGCAGCCTCACGACAGGGGGACGCACAGATACGCAGTATTTT.

The genes are TRBV6-5 and TRBJ1-1; D is unresolved. There are 17 residues in the CDR3. Trimming took off 2 bases at V and 3 bases at J, with 19 bases between the two ends. CDR1 MNHEY and CDR2 SVGAGI come from the germline V gene. In nucleotides, the CDR3 is TGTGCCAGCAGTTACCGTTTTGGGAGGTCCATGGACACTGAAGCTTTCTTT. Translating it yields CASSYRFGRSMDTEAFF.

This clonotype has a handful of counts. The chain links TRBV11-2 to TRBJ1-4; possibly TRBD1 for D (6 bases). In germline, CDR1 is SGHAT, CDR2 FQNNGV. V was clipped by 1 base and J by 5 bases, with 8 bases between them. The CDR3 sequence is 14 residues long. The CDR3 coding sequence is TGTGCCAGCAGCTTAGGACAGGTCAATGAAAAACTGTTTTTT. It translates to CASSLGQVNEKLFF.

This clonotype was detected a few times. This rearrangement joins TRBV10-3 to TRBJ2-1; no reliable D call. Germline V gene data show CDR1 as ENHRY and CDR2 as SYGVKD. The V gene lost 0 bases and the J gene lost 7 bases, with 10 bases spanning the gap. The CDR3 is 14 amino acids. Written as DNA, the CDR3 is TGTGCCATCAGTGAGTCGAGAACCGAAAATGAGCAGTTCTTC. It specifies CAISESRTENEQFF.

This clonotype was picked up a small number of times. The chain has TRBV27 and TRBJ2-7, with 7 bases matching TRBD2. Trimming took 2 bases from V and 0 from J; bases not matched to a gene: 7. The CDR3 is made up of 16 amino acids. The germline gives CDR1 MNHEY, CDR2 SMNVEV (reference sequence). The chain's CDR3 is CASSLNLAASSYEQYF. CDR3 in DNA: TGTGCCAGCAGTTTAAATCTAGCGGCGAGCTCCTACGAGCAGTACTTC.

The rearrangement uses TRBV20-1 and TRBJ1-6; 10 bases line up with TRBD1. Germline CDR1 DFQATT, CDR2 SNEGSKA (reference sequence). The CDR3 consists of 14 residues. V dropped 1 base and J dropped 10; count of bases not matched to a gene: 4. The CDR3, as DNA: TGCAGTGCTAGAGCCGGGACAGGGGTGTCACCCCTCCACTTT. Translated: CSARAGTGVSPLHF.

V is TRBV6-1 and J is TRBJ1-1; 8 bases agree with TRBD1. Germline V gene data show CDR1 as MNHNS and CDR2 as SASEGT. CDR3 length: 16 residues. Trimming removed 7 bases from V and 0 bases from J; junction bases left unmatched: 10. CDR3 bases: TGTGCCAGCAACACCCGGACAGGGATCCTGAACACTGAAGCTTTCTTT. Its translation is CASNTRTGILNTEAFF.

This chain joins TRBV12-3 or TRBV12-4 and TRBJ2-5; 8 bases line up with TRBD2. The tail of the sequence fits TRBJ2-7 better, so the J call may be wrong. The CDR3 is made up of 12 amino acids. The CDR3 sequence is CASSGIGYEQYF. In DNA, the CDR3 is TGTGCCAGTAGCGGGATTGGGTACGAGCAGTACTTC.

There are many counts of this clonotype. The V gene is TRBV29-1, the J gene TRBJ1-2; maybe TRBD1 (6 bases). CDR3 size: 12 residues. Germline CDR1 SQVTM, CDR2 ANQGSEA. Trimming shortened V by 4 bases and J by 7 bases, and 13 bases separated the two germline ends. The CDR3 DNA reads as TGCAGCGTTGTGGGGACACAAGCTGGCTACACCTTC. It specifies CSVVGTQAGYTF.

The genes are TRBV12-3 or TRBV12-4 and TRBJ2-3; the D is unclear. V was cut by 5 bases and J by 3 bases, with 15 bases left in between. The CDR3 covers 15 residues. CDR3 region: CASSPASSRTDTQYF. The CDR3 nucleotides read TGTGCCAGCAGTCCCGCTAGTAGTCGGACAGATACGCAGTATTTT.

The sample holds a few counts of this clonotype. V usage is TRBV20-1 and J usage is TRBJ2-3; D uncertain. V was clipped by 0 bases and J by 5 bases, with 12 bases between them. The V gene's germline CDR1 is DFQATT and CDR2 SNEGSKA (reference sequence). This CDR3 contains 14 residues. CDR3 residues: CSARDIVLGDTQYF. The CDR3 DNA is TGCAGTGCTAGAGATATCGTTCTAGGAGATACGCAGTATTTT.

In this sample, this clonotype turned up a few times. This chain connects TRBV20-1 to TRBJ1-3; D unclear. The CDR3 is made up of 14 amino acids. V dropped 3 bases and J dropped 0 bases, with 9 bases sitting between them. CDR1 DFQATT and CDR2 SNEGSKA come from the germline V gene (reference sequence). The CDR3 DNA reads TGCAGTGCTAGTGACCGATACTCTGGAAACACCATATATTTT. Encoded protein: CSASDRYSGNTIYF.

The chain couples TRBV7-3 to TRBJ2-1, with 7 bases lining up with TRBD2. The germline gives CDR1 SGHTA, CDR2 FQGTGA. V was clipped by 5 bases and J by 0 bases; unmatched bases: 4. The CDR3 covers 15 residues. The DNA of the CDR3 is TGTGCCAGCAGCGCTAGCGGCAACTCCTACAATGAGCAGTTCTTC. Its protein is CASSASGNSYNEQFF.

The genes are TRBV4-2 and TRBJ2-2, with 7 positions matching TRBD2. V lost 4 bases to trimming and J lost 2 bases; unmatched junction nucleotides: 10. The germline gives CDR1 LGHNA, CDR2 YNFKEQ. The length of the CDR3 is 17 residues. CDR3 loop: CASSPYSSGLNTGELFF. The CDR3 DNA is TGTGCCAGCAGCCCCTATTCTAGCGGACTTAACACCGGGGAGCTGTTTTTT.

The CDR3 DNA is TGCAGTGCTAGAGATTTCGGAGGGACGGCGGGGACCCAGTACTTC. Translation: CSARDFGGTAGTQYF. The gene calls are TRBV20-1 and TRBJ2-5; D is possibly TRBD2 (6 bases). The CDR3 contains 15 residues. The V gene's germline CDR1 is DFQATT and CDR2 SNEGSKA (reference sequence). The germline V and J ends were trimmed by 0 bases and 7 bases, with 18 bases remaining between them.